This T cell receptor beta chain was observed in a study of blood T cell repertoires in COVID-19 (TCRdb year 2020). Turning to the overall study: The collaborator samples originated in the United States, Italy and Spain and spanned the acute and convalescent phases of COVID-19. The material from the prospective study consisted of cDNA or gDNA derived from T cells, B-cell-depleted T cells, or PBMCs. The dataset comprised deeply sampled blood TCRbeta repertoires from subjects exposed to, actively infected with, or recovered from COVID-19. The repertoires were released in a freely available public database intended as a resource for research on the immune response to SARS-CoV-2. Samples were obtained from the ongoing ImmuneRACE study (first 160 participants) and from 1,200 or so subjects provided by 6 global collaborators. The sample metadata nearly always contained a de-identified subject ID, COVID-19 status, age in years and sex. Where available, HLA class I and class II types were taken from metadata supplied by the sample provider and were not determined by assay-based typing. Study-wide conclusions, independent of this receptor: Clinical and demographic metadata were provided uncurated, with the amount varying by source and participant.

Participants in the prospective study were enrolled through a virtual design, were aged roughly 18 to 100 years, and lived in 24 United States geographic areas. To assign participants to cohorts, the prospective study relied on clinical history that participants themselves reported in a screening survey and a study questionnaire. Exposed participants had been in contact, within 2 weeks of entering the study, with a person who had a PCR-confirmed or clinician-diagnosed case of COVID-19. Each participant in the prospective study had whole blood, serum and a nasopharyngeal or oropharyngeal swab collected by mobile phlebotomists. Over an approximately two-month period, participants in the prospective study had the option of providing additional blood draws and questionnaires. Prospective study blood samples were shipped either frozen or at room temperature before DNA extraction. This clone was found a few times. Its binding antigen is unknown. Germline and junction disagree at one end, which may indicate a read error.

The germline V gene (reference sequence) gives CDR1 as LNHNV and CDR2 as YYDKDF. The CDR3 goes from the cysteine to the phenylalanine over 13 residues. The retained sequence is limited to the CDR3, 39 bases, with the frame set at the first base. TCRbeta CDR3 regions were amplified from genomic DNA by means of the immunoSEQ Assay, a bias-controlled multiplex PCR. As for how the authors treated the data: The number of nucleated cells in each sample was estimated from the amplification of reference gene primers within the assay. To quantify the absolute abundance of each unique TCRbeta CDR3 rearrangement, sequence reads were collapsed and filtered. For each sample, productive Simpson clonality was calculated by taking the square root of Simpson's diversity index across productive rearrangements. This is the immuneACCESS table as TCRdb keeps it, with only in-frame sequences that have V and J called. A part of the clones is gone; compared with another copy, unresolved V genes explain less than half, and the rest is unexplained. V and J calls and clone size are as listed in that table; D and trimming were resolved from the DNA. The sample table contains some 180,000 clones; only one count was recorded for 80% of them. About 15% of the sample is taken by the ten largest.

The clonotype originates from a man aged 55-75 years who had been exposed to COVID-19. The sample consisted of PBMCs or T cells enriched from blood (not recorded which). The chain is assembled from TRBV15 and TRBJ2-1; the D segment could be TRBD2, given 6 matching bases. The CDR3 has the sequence CATSRDYGQGGLF. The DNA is TGTGCCACCAGCAGAGATTACGGCCAGGGAGGACTCTTC.